Listed below are T cell receptor beta chains from one sample, sequenced in a study of T cell responses to AZD1222 COVID-19 vaccine. The repertoire was sequenced with immunoSEQ multiplex PCR; TCRdb's copy has only in-frame clones and lacks some. Among 130,000 to 150,000 clones listed, roughly 91% were seen once. Material: peripheral blood, obtained on day 0 of AZD1222 vaccination. These receptors were collected from an adult in good health. Both conserved end residues are part of each CDR3.

v_gene	CDR3aa
TRBV5-1	CASSERRYEQYF
TRBV6-1	CASSEVRGISGNTIYF
TRBV3-1/TRBV3-2	CASSPRRDDGYTF
TRBV5-6	CASSLYAYTIYF
TRBV2	CASSRQGLGEKLFF
TRBV5-4	CASSLEKTGLNEKLFF
TRBV5-1	CASSFTGDTEAFF
TRBV9	CASSARDRGAYGYTF
TRBV2	CASSEYGPGYYGYTF
TRBV5-1	CASSLDRGMETQYF
TRBV3-1/TRBV3-2	CASSQGSGDISGYTF
TRBV27	CASSLRGRWEQFF
TRBV6-5	CASSSNGKGYEQYF
TRBV5-1	CASSLVGRDTDTQYF
TRBV6-5	CASSPQDRGGNTIYF
TRBV11-2	CASSPRSGAANTEAFF
TRBV27	CASRYAGGTNEKLFF
TRBV29-1	CSVEPRWGRGRNTEAFF
TRBV2	CASRPDSNQPQHF
TRBV10-3	CAISESSGGGYEQYF
TRBV5-1	CASSLSGQGPNEKLFF
TRBV5-6	CASSLGGDGYYGYTF
TRBV9	CASSTRQGSSGGYTF
TRBV18	CASSPMDRGRADTQYF
TRBV5-5	CASSGVSTDTQYF
TRBV12-3/TRBV12-4	CASAGRNYGYTF
TRBV12-3/TRBV12-4	CASSRGGSHEQYF
TRBV28	CASSSGMFSPLHF
TRBV3-1/TRBV3-2	CASSRQTTNYGYTF
TRBV11-3	CASSLTGDQDSPLHF
TRBV9	CASSEGSGALNTIYF
TRBV5-1	CASSLSRVEETQYF
TRBV15	CATSRHPPRSTTNEKLFF
TRBV11-2	CASSNGRVNEQFF
TRBV15	CATSDISGANVLTF
TRBV27	CASSLSAWETQYF
TRBV10-3	CATRGATNEKLFF
TRBV7-6	CASSFKGAGANVLTF
TRBV9	CASSAADRGGEAFF
TRBV13	CASSPADRGFGYTF
TRBV5-8	CASTRYQPQHF
TRBV20-1	CSASRQGSYEQYF
TRBV5-5	CASSLPPGSGNTIYF
TRBV15	CATSPQGRGYGYTF
TRBV3-1/TRBV3-2	CASSQDRDSSYEQYF
TRBV29-1	CSVATQIRADSLEQYF
TRBV19	CASSKGQGGQPQHF
TRBV30	CAMDRDSTGELFF
TRBV18	CASSPMDRDQPQHF
TRBV5-5	CASSSRDSPWANYGYTF
TRBV19	CASSTSGVPNTIYF
TRBV13	CASTRVAPEAFF
TRBV27	CASSLSYGTGFRSRGYTF
TRBV10-3	CAISDEGGLGETQYF
TRBV5-1	CASSLTGGNTEAFF
TRBV5-6	CASSFPTGGVVTDTQYF
TRBV6-6	CASSYTRQGGYTF
TRBV2	CASSLAEYSDTQYF
TRBV3-1/TRBV3-2	CASSHNAGGRAFF
TRBV29-1	CSVPPRGEETQYF